Listed here are 25 T cell receptor beta chains from one sample, sequenced in a study of neurological immune-mediated disorders (dated by TCRdb to between 2018 and 2021). The library came from 5' RACE. Sequencer: Illumina HiSeq 2500. TCRdb's own reprocessing of the public reads used fastp at Q25 and MiXCR and kept productive beta chains. Identical CDR3 protein sequences are pooled into one entry, listed with their most common genes and DNA. This sample holds roughly 60,000 distinct CDR3 sequences; 4% were observed only once. The top ten clonotypes cover about 2% of the sample. Sequencing was performed on CD4+ T cells from blood. The source is a woman aged 40 to 50 with multiple sclerosis.

Many counts were recorded for this clonotype. For the CDR3, the DNA is TGCGCCAGCAGCCCCGGGGGAGGGGGATACGAGCAGTACTTC. Translation gives CASSPGGGGYEQYF. The chain employs TRBV5-1 and TRBJ2-7; weak D call: TRBD2 (7 bases). Germline V gene lookup returns CDR1 SGHRS and CDR2 YFSETQ. This CDR3 is 14 amino acids long. Trimming pared 4 bases from V and 4 bases from J, leaving 15 bases between.

This clonotype occurred many times. V and J are TRBV7-8 and TRBJ2-5; D possibly corresponds to TRBD1 (5 bases). The CDR3 extends over 12 amino acids. V dropped 5 bases and J dropped 6 bases, with 10 bases sitting between them. Germline CDR1 SGHVS, CDR2 FQNEAQ. As DNA, the CDR3 is TGTGCCAGCAGCATTGACAGACAGACCCAGTACTTC. Protein: CASSIDRQTQYF. Drawing the rest from reference TRBV7-8 and TRBJ2-5, the complete variable domain is GAGVSQSPRYKVAKRGQDVALRCDPISGHVSLFWYQQALGQGPEFLTYFQNEAQLDKSGLPSDRFFAERPEGSVSTLKIQRTQQEDSAVYLCASSIDRQTQYFGPGTRLLVL.

This clonotype occurred many times. The chain couples TRBV10-3 to TRBJ1-2; no firm D call. The germline V gene has CDR1 ENHRY and CDR2 SYGVKD. V was clipped by 5 bases and J by 1 base, with 11 bases between them. There are 14 residues in the CDR3. DNA of the CDR3: TGTGCCATCAGTCCTGGACCGATTAACTATGGCTACACCTTC. Translating it yields CAISPGPINYGYTF.

This clonotype was recorded at least ten times. The chain combines TRBV18 with TRBJ1-6; D possibly corresponds to TRBD1 (6 bases). Trimming pared 6 bases from V and 10 bases from J, leaving 31 bases between. CDR3 length: 19 amino acids. The germline CDR1 and CDR2 sequences are KGHSH and LQKENI. CDR3 sequence reads: CASSPTPPDRSTRGSPLHF. CDR3 bases: TGTGCCAGCTCCCCCACCCCCCCCGACAGGTCCACCCGGGGCTCACCCCTCCACTTT.

This clonotype appeared many times. CDR3 amino acids: CASSLGTGFYNEQFF. The CDR3 DNA sequence: TGTGCCAGCAGTTTAGGGACAGGATTTTACAATGAGCAGTTCTTC. The rearrangement uses TRBV27 and TRBJ2-1; TRBD1 agrees at 8 bases. This CDR3 has 15 amino acids. CDR1 and CDR2 from the germline V gene are MNHEY and SMNVEV (reference sequence). V shed 2 bases and J 4 bases; nucleotides not matched to a gene: 4.

At least ten counts were recorded for this clonotype. The chain combines TRBV9 with TRBJ2-7, with 7 bases that match TRBD1. CDR3 length equals 14 residues. CDR1 and CDR2 from the germline V gene are SGDLS and YYNGEE. With V trimmed by 0 bases and J by 3 bases, 3 bases remained unmatched. This CDR3 is CASSVGDRNYEQYF. The CDR3 region has the DNA TGTGCCAGCAGCGTAGGGGACAGAAACTACGAGCAGTACTTC.

Many counts were recorded for this clonotype. The chain uses TRBV7-9 and TRBJ1-1, with TRBD1 as a possible D gene (5 bases). Per the germline V gene, CDR1 is SEHNR and CDR2 is FQNEAQ (reference sequence). The CDR3 covers 14 residues. Trimming shortened V by 5 bases and J by 0 bases, and 10 bases separated the two germline ends. The CDR3 DNA is TGTGCCAGCAGCGGACAATGGGTGAACACTGAAGCTTTCTTT. The encoded protein is CASSGQWVNTEAFF.

The table lists this clonotype with many counts. V gene TRBV5-1 combines with J gene TRBJ2-5; 7 bases align to TRBD1. Germline CDR1 and CDR2: SGHRS and YFSETQ. Germline trimming cut 4 bases from V and 2 bases from J; bases unmatched to any gene: 8. CDR3 length: 15 amino acids. The chain's CDR3 is CASSAGTAAQETQYF. The CDR3 DNA sequence: TGCGCCAGCAGCGCAGGGACAGCCGCTCAAGAGACCCAGTACTTC.

This clonotype was counted many times. The V gene is TRBV12-3 or TRBV12-4, the J gene TRBJ2-3; D is perhaps TRBD1 or TRBD2 (6 bases each). This CDR3 contains 17 residues. The V and J ends lost 6 bases and 3 bases respectively, with 22 bases between them. DNA for the CDR3: TGTGCCAGCAGCCGAAACCTTGGGGTAGGGGGGACAGATACGCAGTATTTT. Translating it yields CASSRNLGVGGTDTQYF.

This clonotype was counted many times. The genes are TRBV20-1 and TRBJ1-5, with TRBD1 matching over 7 bases. The trim removed 4 bases at V and 2 bases at J, leaving 5 bases unmatched. The CDR3 runs to 14 residues. From germline, CDR1 is DFQATT and CDR2 SNEGSKA (reference sequence). CDR3 loop: CSAIQGPGNQPQHF. The CDR3 DNA follows: TGCAGTGCTATACAGGGGCCTGGCAATCAGCCCCAGCATTTT.

This clonotype was recorded many times. The chain carries TRBV20-1 and TRBJ2-2, with 12 nucleotides matching TRBD1. Per germline, CDR1 DFQATT and CDR2 SNEGSKA (reference sequence). Losses at the gene ends were 6 bases for V and 3 bases for J; bases not matched to a gene: 5. The CDR3 has 15 residues. CDR3 nucleotides: TGCAGTGCCCCGGGACAGGGGGCGGACACCGGGGAGCTGTTTTTT. Protein: CSAPGQGADTGELFF.

This clonotype was detected many times. The CDR3 DNA sequence: TGCGCCAGCAGCTTGGACTTGTTTGGGCAGTTCTTC. It translates to CASSLDLFGQFF. The chain employs TRBV5-1 and TRBJ2-1; D call uncertain. Trimming removed 0 bases from V and 12 bases from J, with 10 bases in between. CDR1 SGHRS and CDR2 YFSETQ come from the germline V gene. CDR3 length: 12 residues. Based on the CDR3 plus reference TRBV5-1 and TRBJ2-1, the full variable domain is KAGVTQTPRYLIKTRGQQVTLSCSPISGHRSVSWYQQTPGQGLQFLFEYFSETQRNKGNFPGRFSGRQFSNSRSEMNVSTLELGDSALYLCASSLDLFGQFFGPGTRLTVL.

In its sample, this clonotype was seen many times. J is TRBJ2-7 and V is TRBV11-2, with TRBD1 matching 7 bases. In germline, CDR1 is SGHAT, CDR2 FQNNGV. The V segment lost 5 bases and the J segment 1 base; nucleotides outside the gene matches: 11. This CDR3 contains 16 residues. CDR3 amino acids: CASSLGQNKLSYEQYF. CDR3 DNA sequence: TGTGCCAGCAGCCTGGGACAGAACAAGTTATCCTACGAGCAGTACTTC.

In this sample, this clonotype turned up many times. The chain couples TRBV12-3 or TRBV12-4 to TRBJ1-1, with D unclear. The CDR3 runs to 13 residues. V lost 6 bases, J lost 7 bases, and 15 bases lay in between. CDR3 bases: TGTGCCAGCAGGGCCCGGGCGGGGTTTGAAGCTTTCTTT. This translates into CASRARAGFEAFF.

In this sample, this clonotype turned up many times. This chain joins TRBV19 and TRBJ1-2, with TRBD1 identical over 8 bases. Germline trimming cut 4 bases from V and 4 bases from J; bases unmatched to any gene: 8. The CDR3 has 15 amino acids. Per the germline V gene, CDR1 is LNHDA and CDR2 is SQIVND (reference sequence). The CDR3 DNA sequence: TGTGCCAGTAGTACGGCACAGGGGGTCGGCTATGGCTACACCTTC. Translating it yields CASSTAQGVGYGYTF.

This clonotype showed up many times. V and J are TRBV5-5 and TRBJ2-1; 10 bases match TRBD1. Losses at the gene ends were 5 bases for V and 9 bases for J; bases not matched to a gene: 5. The CDR3 consists of 13 residues. Germline V gives CDR1 SGHKS, CDR2 YYEKEE (reference sequence). Here the CDR3 reads CASSAGTGVEQFF. DNA for the CDR3: TGTGCCAGCAGTGCCGGGACAGGGGTTGAGCAGTTCTTC.

This clonotype was seen many times. V and J are TRBV7-9 and TRBJ1-1; D is possibly TRBD1 (6 bases). CDR1 and CDR2 (germline): SEHNR, FQNEAQ (reference sequence). This CDR3 comprises 15 residues. Deletions cut 2 bases from V and 6 bases from J, with 16 bases between. CDR3: CASSLLQGFGAEAFF. For the CDR3, the DNA is TGTGCCAGCAGCTTATTACAGGGCTTTGGGGCTGAAGCTTTCTTT.

This clonotype was recorded at least ten times. The chain is built from TRBV11-2 and TRBJ2-5; 10 bases are a match to TRBD1. V dropped 4 bases and J dropped 3; count of bases not matched to a gene: 5. The CDR3 sequence is 15 residues long. Germline CDR1 reads SGHAT; CDR2 reads FQNNGV. CDR3 amino acids: CASSSAGTGEETQYF. The CDR3 DNA sequence: TGTGCCAGCAGCTCCGCCGGGACAGGGGAAGAGACCCAGTACTTC. Looking up the rest from reference TRBV11-2 and TRBJ2-5 gives the full variable domain: EAGVAQSPRYKIIEKRQSVAFWCNPISGHATLYWYQQILGQGPKLLIQFQNNGVVDDSQLPKDRFSAERLKGVDSTLKIQPAKLEDSAVYLCASSSAGTGEETQYFGPGTRLLVL.

The table lists this clonotype with many counts. The chain has TRBV5-1 and TRBJ2-3; D is possibly TRBD2 (6 bases). Looked up from germline, CDR1 is SGHRS and CDR2 is YFSETQ. The CDR3 is 16 amino acids. V dropped 0 bases and J dropped 0 bases, with 11 bases sitting between them. The CDR3, as DNA: TGCGCCAGCAGCTTGGTAGCCGGGACTAGCACAGATACGCAGTATTTT. Amino acids: CASSLVAGTSTDTQYF.

This clonotype was detected ten times or more. The chain carries TRBV4-1 and TRBJ2-7; 7 bases agree with TRBD1. The ends lost 5 bases at V and 4 bases at J; junction bases unmatched: 14. Germline V gene lookup returns CDR1 MGHRA and CDR2 YSYEKL. The CDR3 is 16 residues long. The CDR3 DNA sequence: TGCGCCAGCAGCACCCGACAGGGCAAGGGGATATACGAGCAGTACTTC. As protein: CASSTRQGKGIYEQYF.

This clonotype was detected many times. The chain couples TRBV15 to TRBJ1-2; possibly TRBD1 for D (5 bases). Germline V lookup: CDR1 LNHNV, CDR2 YYDKDF (reference sequence). With 3 bases removed from V and 2 bases from J, the gap between germline ends came to 13 bases. The CDR3 loop spans 15 amino acids. For the CDR3, the DNA is TGTGCCACCAGCAGCCGGGGGGAAAAGAACTATGGCTACACCTTC. This encodes CATSSRGEKNYGYTF.

This clonotype came up many times. The V gene is TRBV6-5, the J gene TRBJ2-1, with 16 positions matching TRBD2. CDR3 length equals 17 residues. Germline-derived CDR1 and CDR2 are MNHEY and SVGAGI. V gave up 2 bases and J gave up 7 bases; unmatched junction bases: 5. The CDR3 reads CASSYPGTSGGGNEQFF. The CDR3 nucleotides read TGTGCCAGCAGTTACCCAGGGACTAGCGGGGGGGGGAATGAGCAGTTCTTC.

This clonotype was picked up many times. The rearrangement links TRBV20-1 to TRBJ1-1; 8 bases are a match to TRBD1. Germline V gene lookup returns CDR1 DFQATT and CDR2 SNEGSKA (reference sequence). V lost 3 bases, J lost 6 bases, and 15 bases stayed unmatched. The CDR3 is 16 residues long. DNA for the CDR3: TGCAGTGCTAGTAGAACCGGGACAGGAAAGGCCCCTGAAGCTTTCTTT. Translated: CSASRTGTGKAPEAFF.

The table lists this clonotype with many counts. The gene calls are TRBV5-1 and TRBJ1-1, with D uncertain. The V gene's germline CDR1 is SGHRS and CDR2 YFSETQ. V was trimmed by 4 bases and J by 1 base, leaving 20 bases between them. The CDR3 sequence is 17 residues long. As DNA, the CDR3 is TGCGCCAGCAGCACCCCTAGGGAGGAGGAATGGAACACTGAAGCTTTCTTT. This encodes CASSTPREEEWNTEAFF.

This clonotype showed up many times. The J gene is TRBJ1-2, the V gene TRBV7-8; TRBD1 is a possible D gene (6 bases). The germline gives CDR1 SGHVS, CDR2 FQNEAQ. The CDR3 is 14 residues long. The V end lost 5 bases, the J end lost 0 bases, and 10 bases lay between the germline ends. The CDR3 region is CASSQTGANYGYTF. The CDR3 nucleotides are TGTGCCAGCAGCCAGACAGGAGCTAACTATGGCTACACCTTC.